Each of the 10 T cell receptor beta chains below was sequenced from the same sample in a study of T cells in Graves' hyperthyroidism and ophthalmopathy. Amplified TCR beta CDR3 regions derived from RNA transcripts. First-round RT-PCR targeting the TCR CDR3 was performed with the HTBI primer set. TCRdb redid the calling of the multiplex PCR reads with MiXCR, one entry per CDR3 protein. The sample contains 250,000 to 300,000 distinct CDR3 sequences, approximately 19% of which appear only once. The specimen was blood. The source of these receptors is a man aged 45-65 years with Graves' ophthalmopathy.

The gene calls are TRBV19 and TRBJ1-1; 8 nucleotides line up with TRBD1. With V trimmed by 6 bases and J by 6 bases, 21 bases remained unmatched. Germline V gives CDR1 LNHDA, CDR2 SQIVND (reference sequence). The CDR3 covers 18 residues. The CDR3 region has the DNA TGTGCCAGTAGACTGAAAGACAGGGGCCACGGGAGCAACGCTGAAGCTTTCTTT. This gives the protein CASRLKDRGHGSNAEAFF. The variable domain in full, with the rest retrieved from reference TRBV19 and TRBJ1-1, is DGGITQSPKYLFRKEGQNVTLSCEQNLNHDAMYWYRQDPGQGLRLIYYSQIVNDFQKGDIAEGYSVSREKKESFPLTVTSAQKNPTAFYLCASRLKDRGHGSNAEAFFGQGTRLTVV.

About this clonotype: This is likely a read error, given that the CDR3 carries no conserved phenylalanine or tryptophan at its end. The chain couples TRBV6-5 to TRBJ1-5; D remains ambiguous. The V gene's germline CDR1 is MNHEY and CDR2 SVGAGI. CDR3 size: 15 residues. V dropped 0 bases and J dropped 9 bases, with 15 bases sitting between them. The CDR3 region is CASSYSKGRFWPQHL. The CDR3 DNA follows: TGTGCCAGCAGTTACTCGAAAGGGCGGTTTTGGCCCCAGCATTTG.

Ten or more counts support this clonotype. The chain joins TRBV7-2 to TRBJ2-3; the D gene is possibly TRBD2 (6 bases). Trimming stripped 5 bases from V and 0 bases from J, with 18 bases between. The CDR3 sequence is 17 residues long. From germline, CDR1 is SGHTA and CDR2 FQGNSA. In nucleotides, the CDR3 is TGTGCCAGCAGCCCTTCTTGGACTACCAGAAGCACAGATACGCAGTATTTT. It encodes CASSPSWTTRSTDTQYF.

This chain joins TRBV6-1 and TRBJ2-1; 8 bases fit TRBD2. CDR3 length equals 15 residues. V trimming: 7 bases; J trimming: 6 bases; junction bases outside the gene matches: 11. Germline CDR1 reads MNHNS; CDR2 reads SASEGT. The CDR3: CASTTSGSVGNEQFF. CDR3 nucleotides: TGTGCCAGCACTACCAGCGGGAGCGTTGGCAATGAGCAGTTCTTC.

This clonotype was observed many times. The chain employs TRBV18 and TRBJ2-1; unclear D gene. The germline V gene has CDR1 KGHSH and CDR2 LQKENI. Trimming removed 2 bases from V and 10 bases from J, with 12 bases in between. The CDR3 runs 13 residues. Written as DNA, the CDR3 is TGTGCCAGCTCACCAGATACGCCATGGGAGCAGTTCTTC. Protein product: CASSPDTPWEQFF.

This clonotype has a single count. No DNA is shown, since the ends of the CDR3 on it are uncertain; the CDR3 is the one TCRdb lists. The chain couples TRBV4-1 to TRBJ1-3; the table's D gene call, TRBD1, was not cross checked with the DNA. From germline, CDR1 is MGHRA and CDR2 YSYEKL. The CDR3 totals 21 residues, both ends included. The CDR3: CASSQEGSPYEQYFGPDTIYF.

This clonotype turned up a few times. V usage is TRBV6-1 and J usage is TRBJ1-5; D call uncertain. V lost 7 bases and J lost 2, with 6 bases in between. Germline V lookup: CDR1 MNHNS, CDR2 SASEGT. The CDR3 extends over 12 amino acids. CDR3 amino acids: CASIGGNQPQHF. The CDR3 nucleotides read TGTGCCAGCATCGGGGGCAATCAGCCCCAGCATTTT.

This clonotype was detected a few times. The V call is TRBV28, the J call TRBJ2-5, with 7 bases that match TRBD1. The CDR3 sequence is 14 residues long. Germline CDR1 MDHEN, CDR2 SYDVKM. The J segment lost 2 bases and the V segment lost 4 bases, leaving 4 bases of the junction unmatched. The CDR3 region is CASSSDREQETQYF. CDR3 in DNA: TGTGCCAGCAGTTCAGACAGGGAGCAAGAGACCCAGTACTTC. Together with reference TRBV28 and TRBJ2-5, the CDR3 gives the full variable domain: DVKVTQSSRYLVKRTGEKVFLECVQDMDHENMFWYRQDPGLGLRLIYFSYDVKMKEKGDIPEGYSVSREKKERFSLILESASTNQTSMYLCASSSDREQETQYFGPGTRLLVL.

V gene TRBV5-1 combines with J gene TRBJ2-5; weak D call: TRBD2 (5 bases). CDR3 length equals 16 residues. From germline, CDR1 is SGHRS and CDR2 YFSETQ. V lost 0 bases and J lost 6, with 18 bases in between. CDR3 in amino acids: CASSLVVSPGGQTQYF. In DNA, the CDR3 is TGCGCCAGCAGCTTGGTTGTCAGCCCAGGAGGTCAGACCCAGTACTTC.

Only a few counts were recorded for this clonotype. The chain has TRBV7-9 and TRBJ1-5; tentatively, D is TRBD1 (5 bases). The CDR3 sequence is 15 residues long. Trimming cost V 5 bases and J 0 bases, with 11 bases left between them. Germline V gene sequence: CDR1 SEHNR, CDR2 FQNEAQ (reference sequence). For the CDR3, the DNA is TGTGCCAGCAGCCCGACGACAGATAGCAATCAGCCCCAGCATTTT. This encodes CASSPTTDSNQPQHF.